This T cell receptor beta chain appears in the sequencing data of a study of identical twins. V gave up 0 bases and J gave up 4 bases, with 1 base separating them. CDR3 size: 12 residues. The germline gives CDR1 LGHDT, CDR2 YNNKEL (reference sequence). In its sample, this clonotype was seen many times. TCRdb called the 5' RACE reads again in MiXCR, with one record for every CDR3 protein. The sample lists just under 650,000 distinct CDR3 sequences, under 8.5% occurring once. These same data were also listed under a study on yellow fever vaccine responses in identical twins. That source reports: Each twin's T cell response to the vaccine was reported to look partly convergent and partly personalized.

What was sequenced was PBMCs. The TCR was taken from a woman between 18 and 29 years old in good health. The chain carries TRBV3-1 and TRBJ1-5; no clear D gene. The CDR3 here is CASSQENQPQHF. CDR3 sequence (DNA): TGTGCCAGCAGCCAAGAGAATCAGCCCCAGCATTTT.